The 25 T cell receptor beta chains presented below share a single source sample, sequenced in a study of tumor-infiltrating lymphocytes in primary liver carcinoma. With a constant-region primer, TCR beta cDNA was made from approximately 520 ng of total RNA. Researchers made the TCR beta libraries by running three nested multiplex PCR rounds with slightly modified ARM-PCR. TRBV1-TRBV30 forward primers and a C-beta reverse primer were used in the first two PCR rounds, which each ran for about 11 cycles. TCRdb ran MiXCR on the multiplex PCR reads and lists one entry per CDR3 protein. This table has about 200,000 distinct CDR3 sequences, around four fifths appearing once. Bulk tissue was left unsorted, and RNA and DNA were co-extracted from about 20-30 mg of it. What was sequenced was tumor tissue from primary liver carcinoma. The receptors were sampled from a man in his forties with primary liver carcinoma and hepatitis B virus infection.

Regarding this clonotype: Relative to the germline gene, one junction end is altered; a read error may explain this. The J gene is TRBJ2-3, the V gene TRBV6-5; D is possibly TRBD2 (6 bases). Per germline, CDR1 MNHEY and CDR2 SVGAGI. The CDR3 totals 15 residues. CDR3 in DNA: TGTGCCAGCAAGCCAGGACTAACGGGAACAGATACGCAGTGTTTT. Its translation: CASKPGLTGTDTQCF.

Regarding this clonotype: Sequence at one end of the junction differs from germline and may be a read error. The chain links TRBV6-2 or TRBV6-3 to TRBJ2-7, with TRBD1 as a possible D gene (5 bases). Germline CDR1 MNHEY, CDR2 SVGEGT. The CDR3 loop spans 13 amino acids. The CDR3 spells CASIRVRYDEEYF. CDR3 DNA sequence: TGTGCCAGCATCAGGGTAAGGTACGACGAGGAGTACTTC.

As regards this clonotype: The junction departs from the called germline gene at one end, perhaps through a read error. The chain joins TRBV30 to TRBJ2-1, with D possibly matching TRBD2 (6 bases). The CDR3 has 13 residues. CDR1 is GTSNPN, CDR2 SVGIG, per germline (reference sequence). As DNA, the CDR3 is TGTGCTTGGAGTGTCCGGTCAGCGGGTGAGCAGTTCTTC. As protein: CAWSVRSAGEQFF.

As concerns this clonotype: One junction end disagrees with the germline gene, perhaps due to a read error. The chain combines TRBV11-2 with TRBJ2-1; 8 bases map to TRBD2. Germline CDR1 reads SGHAT; CDR2 reads FQNNGV. This CDR3 contains 16 residues. CDR3 nucleotides: TGTGCCAGCAGCTTAGGGATCGGGAGGGTTGTAAATAAGAAGTTATTC. Translated: CASSLGIGRVVNKKLF.

At least ten counts were recorded for this clonotype. The genes are TRBV5-1 and TRBJ2-5; 7 bases fit TRBD1. From germline, CDR1 is SGHRS and CDR2 YFSETQ. J gave up 6 bases and V 0 bases, and 5 bases lay outside the gene matches. This CDR3 spans 14 amino acids. The CDR3 region is CASSLGGGSKTQYF. The DNA for the CDR3 is TGCGCCAGCAGCTTGGGAGGGGGCTCGAAGACCCAGTACTTC.

Concerning this clonotype itself: The CDR3 does not end in the conserved phenylalanine or tryptophan, so this is likely a read error. The V gene is TRBV28, the J gene TRBJ2-1, with D possibly TRBD1 on 6 matching bases. Germline CDR1 and CDR2: MDHEN and SYDVKM. The CDR3 runs to 14 residues. The CDR3: CVIRGLLMGNEQFY. CDR3 sequence (DNA): TGTGTCATCAGGGGCCTCCTGATGGGCAATGAGCAGTTCTAC.

As for this clonotype: The CDR3 does not end in the conserved phenylalanine or tryptophan, so this is likely a read error. The limits of the CDR3 on the DNA are not certain, so only TCRdb's listed CDR3 is given. This chain connects TRBV4-2 to TRBJ2-1; TRBD1 is taken as the D call from the table, unchecked against the DNA. The CDR3 is made up of 16 amino acids, end residues included. The germline V gene has CDR1 LGHNA and CDR2 YNFKEQ. The CDR3 is CASNHAGGQGNNEQLL.

The rearrangement joins TRBV29-1 to TRBJ1-4; no firm D call. This CDR3 comprises 10 residues. The V gene's germline CDR1 is SQVTM and CDR2 ANQGSEA. CDR3 sequence (DNA): TGCGGCCCTTTGGATGAAAAACTGTTTTTT. Its translation is CGPLDEKLFF.

This clonotype showed up just a few times. A much more abundant neighbour one base away suggests this may be a read error. V is TRBV30 and J is TRBJ2-1, with D maybe TRBD1 (6 bases). This CDR3 has 12 amino acids. Germline loops: CDR1 GTSNPN, CDR2 SVGIG (reference sequence). CDR3 protein: CVWNRVRDEQFF. Here the CDR3 DNA reads TGTGTCTGGAACAGGGTAAGGGATGAGCAGTTCTTC.

This clonotype has a handful of counts. The CDR3 sequence is CASSGASVYTGELFF. The DNA for the CDR3 is TGTGCCAGCAGTGGGGCTAGTGTCTACACCGGGGAGCTGTTTTTT. This chain connects TRBV5-5 to TRBJ2-2, with a tentative D call TRBD1 (5 bases). Per the germline V gene, CDR1 is SGHKS and CDR2 is YYEKEE (reference sequence). V lost 5 bases, J lost 3 bases, and 14 bases lay in between. The CDR3 totals 15 residues.

CDR3 protein: CASNDWAYTQYF. The CDR3 coding sequence is TGTGCCAGCAATGATTGGGCATATACGCAGTATTTT. The rearrangement joins TRBV6-1 to TRBJ2-3; D not certain. Germline values: CDR1 MNHNS, CDR2 SASEGT. The V end lost 7 bases, the J end lost 7 bases, and 12 bases lay between the germline ends. The CDR3 spans 12 residues.

The rearrangement joins TRBV11-3 to TRBJ2-4, with D maybe TRBD2 (5 bases). Germline V gene lookup returns CDR1 SGHNT and CDR2 YENEEA. The ends were cut back, 3 bases at V and 11 bases at J, with 20 bases in the middle. This CDR3 is built from 15 residues. CDR3 in DNA: TGTGCCAGCAGCTTCGGGGTGATGGCCAAAAGCGTTCAGTACTTC. It encodes CASSFGVMAKSVQYF.

The sample holds a few counts of this clonotype. A much larger clone lies one base from this, so it may be a read error. The rearrangement links TRBV10-2 to TRBJ2-7; D is ambiguous. CDR1 is WSHSY, CDR2 SAAADI, per germline. V was trimmed by 0 bases and J by 9 bases, leaving 15 bases between them. There are 14 residues in the CDR3. CDR3 amino acids: CASSESTGRNGQYF. In DNA form, the CDR3 reads TGCGCCAGCAGTGAGTCGACGGGTAGGAACGGGCAGTACTTC.

Details on this clonotype: The junction does not match germline at one end; this may be a read error. V gene TRBV29-1 combines with J gene TRBJ1-1; TRBD1 might be the D (5 bases). Germline lookup yields CDR1 SQVTM and CDR2 ANQGSEA. There are 11 residues in the CDR3. As DNA, the CDR3 is TGCAGCGTTGAGGGGGGAACTGAAACTTCCTTT. Translation gives CSVEGGTETSF.

A remark on this clonotype: Germline is not matched at one junction end, which may reflect a read error. V is TRBV4-3 and J is TRBJ1-2, with D tentatively TRBD1 (5 bases). In germline, CDR1 is LGHNA, CDR2 YSLEER. The CDR3 spans 16 residues. CDR3 in DNA: TGCGCCGGCAGCCAGGAGAGGGACGGAGCTATTTATGGCTACACCTTC. Residues: CAGSQERDGAIYGYTF.

Of note for this clonotype: At one end the junction does not follow the germline gene, possibly because of a read error. CDR3 bases: TGCACCTCCCGCGGGAGCCCTTACAATGAGCAGTTCTTC. Protein sequence: CTSRGSPYNEQFF. The chain is built from TRBV12-3 or TRBV12-4 and TRBJ2-1; 7 bases are a match to TRBD2. This CDR3 comprises 13 residues.

The chain combines TRBV12-3 or TRBV12-4 with TRBJ2-7; 9 bases match TRBD2. The V and J ends lost 5 bases and 7 bases, in that order; junction bases with no gene match: 6. This CDR3 comprises 13 residues. CDR3 sequence: CASSLLAGQEQYF. The CDR3 DNA reads TGTGCCAGCAGTCTACTAGCGGGCCAAGAGCAGTACTTC.

This chain joins TRBV28 and TRBJ2-5; D not certain. CDR3 length equals 13 residues. The V end lost 6 bases, the J end lost 2 bases, and 10 bases lay between the germline ends. Germline CDR1 MDHEN, CDR2 SYDVKM. CDR3 bases: TGTGCCAGCAGGCCCACAGATCAAGAGACCCAGTACTTC. This gives the protein CASRPTDQETQYF.

J is TRBJ2-7 and V is TRBV29-1, with D tentatively TRBD1 or TRBD2 (5 bases each). The CDR3 is 16 amino acids. Trimming took off 7 bases at V and 4 bases at J, with 26 bases between the two ends. Germline V gives CDR1 SQVTM, CDR2 ANQGSEA. CDR3 nucleotides: TGCAGCGCCACGACATCTGGGACCAGCACTCCATACGAGCAGTACTTC. It yields the protein CSATTSGTSTPYEQYF.

In DNA form, the CDR3 reads TGCGCCAGCAGCCAATTCCTCCCCCCGGCGCACAATGAGCAGTTCTTC. Its protein is CASSQFLPPAHNEQFF. This rearrangement joins TRBV4-3 to TRBJ2-1, with D hard to call. CDR1 and CDR2 from the germline V gene are LGHNA and YSLEER. This CDR3 is 16 amino acids long. Deletions cut 2 bases from V and 5 bases from J, with 16 bases between.

Comment on this clonotype: A much bigger clone sits one base away, suggesting this may be a read error. V and J are TRBV28 and TRBJ1-2; D is perhaps TRBD1 (6 bases). Germline assignment: CDR1 MDHEN and CDR2 SYDVKM. This CDR3 comprises 13 residues. DNA for the CDR3: TGTGCCAACAGTTTAAGACCAGGGGTGGGCTACACCTTC. As protein: CANSLRPGVGYTF.

To note about this clonotype: One end of the junction does not line up with germline, which may come from a read error. The chain uses TRBV5-1 and TRBJ2-3, with TRBD1 identical over 7 bases. The CDR3 totals 12 residues. CDR1 and CDR2 from the germline V gene are SGHRS and YFSETQ. CDR3 region: CASRLDRNTRYF. The CDR3 region has the DNA TGCGCCAGCAGGTTGGACAGGAATACGCGGTATTTT.

Details on this clonotype: At one boundary the junction diverges from the germline segment, which might be a read error. The chain joins TRBV11-1 to TRBJ2-7, with D possibly being TRBD1 (5 bases). The CDR3 is 12 amino acids. Germline V gene sequence: CDR1 SGHAT, CDR2 FQDESV (reference sequence). The chain's CDR3 is CANSPDSYKQYF. DNA for the CDR3: TGTGCCAACAGTCCAGACAGCTACAAGCAGTACTTC.

The V and J genes are TRBV7-9 and TRBJ1-2; 7 bases match TRBD1. CDR3 length equals 17 residues. Germline values: CDR1 SEHNR, CDR2 FQNEAQ (reference sequence). V dropped 7 bases and J dropped 2; count of bases not matched to a gene: 16. DNA of the CDR3: TGTGCCAGCAACTCCAGACCCCAGGGGGAGCGCAACTATGGCTACACCTTC. Translation gives CASNSRPQGERNYGYTF. The full variable domain, completed using reference TRBV7-9 and TRBJ1-2, is DTGVSQNPRHKITKRGQNVTFRCDPISEHNRLYWYRQTLGQGPEFLTYFQNEAQLEKSRLLSDRFSAERPKGSFSTLEIQRTEQGDSAMYLCASNSRPQGERNYGYTFGSGTRLTVV.

Points on this clonotype: This may come from a read error, since a much larger clone is one base off. The genes are TRBV5-1 and TRBJ2-5, with TRBD2 identical over 11 bases. V shed 4 bases, J shed 5 bases, and the junction held 4 bases outside the gene matches. Germline loops: CDR1 SGHRS, CDR2 YFSETQ. The CDR3 sequence is 14 residues long. Written as DNA, the CDR3 is TGCGCCAGCAGCATGGGACTAGCGGATGAGACCCAGTACTTC. Amino acids: CASSMGLADETQYF.